The sequence of this T cell receptor beta chain was determined in a study of blood T cell repertoires in COVID-19. For the study at large: Sources were T cells, B-cell-depleted T cells, or PBMCs; the material itself was cDNA or gDNA.

CDR3 size: 14 residues. The germline V gene encodes CDR1 MNHEY and CDR2 SVGAGI. V shed 3 bases and J 4 bases; nucleotides not matched to a gene: 2. As originally analysed: Reference gene primer amplification in the assay estimated nucleated cell counts. Repertoires were generated with immunoSEQ multiplex PCR, while TCRdb's copy carries only in-frame clones and drops some. The DNA was the basis for D and trimming; V, J and clone size are from that table. The profile covers 85,000 to 95,000 clones, with more than 70% appearing a single time and approximately 0.5% taken by the ten largest. V is TRBV6-5 and J is TRBJ1-4; 7 bases match TRBD1. Specimen: peripheral blood. The clonotype comes from a man aged 60-69 years with acute or convalescent COVID-19. CDR3 amino acids: CASSYRDSNEKLFF. As DNA, the CDR3 is TGTGCCAGCAGTTATCGGGACAGTAATGAAAAACTGTTTTTT.